Here is one T cell receptor (beta chain) with its context. Trimming shortened V by 5 bases and J by 2 bases, and 15 bases separated the two germline ends. CDR1 SQVTM and CDR2 ANQGSEA come from the germline V gene. This CDR3 is built from 14 residues. This specimen comes from a study of shared clonotypes between healthy human individuals. In the authors' methods: Without quality scores, immunoSEQ junctional reads could not be filtered like full-length reads. TCRdb keeps only in-frame clones here, not all; method: immunoSEQ multiplex PCR. Clone size and the V and J calls come from that table; the DNA yielded D and trimming. Of approximately 120,000 clones in the sample, under 70% are singletons; the top ten hold 24%.

The clonotype was recovered from a young woman in good health. The V gene is TRBV29-1, the J gene TRBJ1-1; D is undetermined. Sequencing was carried out using memory CD8+ T cells sorted from blood. Regarding subset: CD45RO+ cells pooled with CCR7-negative TemRA cells. CDR3 in amino acids: CSVCAVPSNTEAFF. For the CDR3, the DNA is TGCAGCGTTTGTGCAGTTCCTTCTAACACTGAAGCTTTCTTT.